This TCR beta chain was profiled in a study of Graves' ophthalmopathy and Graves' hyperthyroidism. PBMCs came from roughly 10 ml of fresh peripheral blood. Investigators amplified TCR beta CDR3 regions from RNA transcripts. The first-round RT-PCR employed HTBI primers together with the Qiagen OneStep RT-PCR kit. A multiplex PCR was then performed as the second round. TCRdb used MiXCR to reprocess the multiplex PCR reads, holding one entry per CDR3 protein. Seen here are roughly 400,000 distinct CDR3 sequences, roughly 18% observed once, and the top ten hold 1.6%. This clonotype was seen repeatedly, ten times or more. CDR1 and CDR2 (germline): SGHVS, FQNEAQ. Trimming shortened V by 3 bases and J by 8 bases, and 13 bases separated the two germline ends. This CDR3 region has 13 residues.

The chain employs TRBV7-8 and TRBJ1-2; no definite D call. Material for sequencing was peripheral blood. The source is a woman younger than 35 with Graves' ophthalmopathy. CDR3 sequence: CASSFSRSEGYTF. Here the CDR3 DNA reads TGTGCCAGCAGCTTTTCCAGGTCCGAGGGCTACACCTTC.